This T cell receptor beta chain was captured by sequencing in a study of blood T cell repertoires in COVID-19. In the study overall: Sites across the United States, Italy and Spain contributed samples from acute and convalescent COVID-19.

This clone showed up just a few times. Individuals drawn from 20 to 25 US areas were about 18 to 90 years old. Participant-reported clinical history was the basis for cohort assignment. Exposed participants encountered a COVID-19 case during the 2 weeks preceding study entry. Profiling relied on immunoSEQ multiplex PCR, and the TCRdb table lists in-frame clones only, not all of them. Here the sample spans under 300,000 clones, 88% being singletons. This CDR3 has 15 residues. J lost 4 bases, V lost 6 bases, and 10 bases had no gene match. The germline V gene has CDR1 MNHEY and CDR2 SVGAGI. This chain links TRBV6-5 with TRBJ1-2; 8 bases agree with TRBD1. Material for sequencing was PBMCs or T cells enriched from blood (not recorded which). The TCR was taken from a middle-aged woman who had been exposed to COVID-19. The CDR3 DNA reads as TGTGCCAGCAGCTATCAAACAGGGGGGAGCTATGGCTACACCTTC. Translating it yields CASSYQTGGSYGYTF.